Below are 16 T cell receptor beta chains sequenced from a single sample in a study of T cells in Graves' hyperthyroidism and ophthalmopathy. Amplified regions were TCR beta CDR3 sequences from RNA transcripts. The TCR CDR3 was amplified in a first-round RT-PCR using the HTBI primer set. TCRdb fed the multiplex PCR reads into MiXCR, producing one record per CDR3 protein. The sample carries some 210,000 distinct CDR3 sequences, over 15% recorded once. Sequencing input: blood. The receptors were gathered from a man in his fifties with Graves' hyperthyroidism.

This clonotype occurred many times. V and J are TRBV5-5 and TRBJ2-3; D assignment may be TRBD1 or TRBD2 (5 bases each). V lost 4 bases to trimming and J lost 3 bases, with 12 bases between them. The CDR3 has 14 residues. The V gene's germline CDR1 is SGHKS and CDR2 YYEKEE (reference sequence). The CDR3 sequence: CASSIWGSTDTQYF. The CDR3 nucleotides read TGTGCCAGCAGCATCTGGGGGAGTACAGATACGCAGTATTTT. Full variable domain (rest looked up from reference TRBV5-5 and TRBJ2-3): DAGVTQSPTHLIKTRGQQVTLRCSPISGHKSVSWYQQVLGQGPQFIFQYYEKEERGRGNFPDRFSARQFPNYSSELNVNALLLGDSALYLCASSIWGSTDTQYFGPGTRLTVL.

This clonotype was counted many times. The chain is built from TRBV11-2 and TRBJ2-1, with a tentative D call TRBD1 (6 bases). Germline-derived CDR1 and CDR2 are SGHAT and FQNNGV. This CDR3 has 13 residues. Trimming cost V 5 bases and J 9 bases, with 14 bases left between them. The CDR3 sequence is CASSGGRGGEQFF. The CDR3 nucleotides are TGTGCCAGCAGCGGCGGACGAGGGGGTGAGCAGTTCTTC.

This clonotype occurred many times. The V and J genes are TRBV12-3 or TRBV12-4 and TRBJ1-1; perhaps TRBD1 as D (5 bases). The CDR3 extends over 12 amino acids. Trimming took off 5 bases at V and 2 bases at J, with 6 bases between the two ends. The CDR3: CASSRGNTEAFF. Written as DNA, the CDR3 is TGTGCCAGCAGTAGGGGCAACACTGAAGCTTTCTTT.

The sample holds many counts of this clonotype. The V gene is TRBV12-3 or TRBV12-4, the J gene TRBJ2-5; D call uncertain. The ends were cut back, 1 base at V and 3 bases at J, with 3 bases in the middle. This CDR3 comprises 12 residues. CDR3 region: CASSLVKETQYF. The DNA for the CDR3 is TGTGCCAGCAGTTTAGTGAAAGAGACCCAGTACTTC.

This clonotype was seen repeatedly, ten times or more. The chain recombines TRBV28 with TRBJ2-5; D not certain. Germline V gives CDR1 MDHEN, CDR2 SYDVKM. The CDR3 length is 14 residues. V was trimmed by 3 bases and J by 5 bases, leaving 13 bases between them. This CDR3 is CASSFAATRETQYF. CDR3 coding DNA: TGTGCCAGCAGTTTCGCGGCTACCAGGGAGACCCAGTACTTC.

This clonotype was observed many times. In DNA form, the CDR3 reads TGTGCCACCAGTGATGCGTTGGGACATTCTTACAATGAGCAGTTCTTC. It encodes CATSDALGHSYNEQFF. V usage is TRBV24-1 and J usage is TRBJ2-1; D possibly corresponds to TRBD1 (6 bases). Deletions cut 3 bases from V and 4 bases from J, with 15 bases between. From germline, CDR1 is KGHDR and CDR2 SFDVKD. The CDR3 has 16 residues.

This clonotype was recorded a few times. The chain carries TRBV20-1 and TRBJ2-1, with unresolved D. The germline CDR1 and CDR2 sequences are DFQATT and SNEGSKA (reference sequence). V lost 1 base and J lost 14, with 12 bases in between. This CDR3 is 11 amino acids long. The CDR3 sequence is CSARVGVGEFF. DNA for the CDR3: TGCAGTGCTAGAGTTGGAGTCGGCGAGTTCTTC.

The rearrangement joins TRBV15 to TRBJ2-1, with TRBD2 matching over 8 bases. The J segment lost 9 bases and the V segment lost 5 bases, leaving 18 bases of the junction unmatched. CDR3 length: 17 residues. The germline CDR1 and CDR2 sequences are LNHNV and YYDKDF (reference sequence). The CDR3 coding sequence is TGTGCCACCAGCTTATGGGGATTAAGTGGCGGGAGGTTTGAGCAGTTCTTC. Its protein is CATSLWGLSGGRFEQFF.

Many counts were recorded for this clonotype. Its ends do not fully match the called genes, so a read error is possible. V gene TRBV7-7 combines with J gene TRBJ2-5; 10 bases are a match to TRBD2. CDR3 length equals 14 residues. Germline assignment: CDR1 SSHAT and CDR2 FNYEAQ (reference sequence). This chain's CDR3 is CASSLQAGGETQYF. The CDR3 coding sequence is TGTGCTAGCAGCTTACAAGCGGGAGGGGAGACCCAGTACTTC.

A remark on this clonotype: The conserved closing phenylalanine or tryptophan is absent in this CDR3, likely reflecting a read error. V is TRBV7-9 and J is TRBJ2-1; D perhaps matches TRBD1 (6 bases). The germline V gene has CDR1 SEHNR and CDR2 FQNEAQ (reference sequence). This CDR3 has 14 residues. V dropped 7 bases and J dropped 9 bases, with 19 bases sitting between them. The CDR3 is CASKQGSVFGEQFL. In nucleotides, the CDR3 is TGTGCCAGCAAACAGGGTTCAGTCTTCGGTGAGCAGTTCCTC.

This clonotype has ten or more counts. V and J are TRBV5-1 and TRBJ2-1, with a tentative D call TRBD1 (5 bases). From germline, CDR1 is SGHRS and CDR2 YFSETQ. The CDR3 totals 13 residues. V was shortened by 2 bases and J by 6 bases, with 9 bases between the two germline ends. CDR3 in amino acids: CASSLGALNEQFF. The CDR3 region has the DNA TGCGCCAGCAGCTTAGGGGCGCTCAATGAGCAGTTCTTC.

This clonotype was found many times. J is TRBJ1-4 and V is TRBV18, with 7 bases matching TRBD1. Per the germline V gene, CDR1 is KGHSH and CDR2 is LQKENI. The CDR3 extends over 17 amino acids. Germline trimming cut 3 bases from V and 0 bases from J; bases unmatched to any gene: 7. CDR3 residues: CASSPTRQGSTNEKLFF. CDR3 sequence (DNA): TGTGCCAGCTCACCCACCCGACAGGGATCAACTAATGAAAAACTGTTTTTT.

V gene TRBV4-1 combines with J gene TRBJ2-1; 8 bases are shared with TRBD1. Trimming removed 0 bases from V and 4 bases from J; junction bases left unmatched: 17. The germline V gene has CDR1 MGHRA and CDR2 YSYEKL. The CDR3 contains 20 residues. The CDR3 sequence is CASSQEHRGYVGVRYNEQFF. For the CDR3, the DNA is TGCGCCAGCAGCCAAGAACACAGGGGGTACGTGGGAGTCAGGTACAATGAGCAGTTCTTC.

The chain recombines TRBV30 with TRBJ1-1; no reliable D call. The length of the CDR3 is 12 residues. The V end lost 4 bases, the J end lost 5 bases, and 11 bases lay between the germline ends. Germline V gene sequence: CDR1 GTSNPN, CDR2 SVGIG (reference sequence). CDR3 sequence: CAWTNLGTEAFF. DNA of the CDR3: TGTGCCTGGACAAATTTAGGTACTGAAGCTTTCTTT.

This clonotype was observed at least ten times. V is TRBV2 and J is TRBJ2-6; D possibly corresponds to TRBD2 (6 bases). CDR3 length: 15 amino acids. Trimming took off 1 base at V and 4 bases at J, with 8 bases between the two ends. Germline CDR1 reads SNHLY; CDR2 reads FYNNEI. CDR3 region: CASSEGRAGANVLTF. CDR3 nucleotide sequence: TGTGCCAGCAGTGAAGGGAGGGCCGGGGCCAACGTCCTGACTTTC.

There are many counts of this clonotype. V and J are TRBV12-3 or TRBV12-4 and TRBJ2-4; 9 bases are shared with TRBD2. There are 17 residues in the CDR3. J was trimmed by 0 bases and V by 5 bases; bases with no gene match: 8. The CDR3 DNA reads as TGTGCCAGCAGTCCCCTTATAGCGGGAGCAGCCAAAAACATTCAGTACTTC. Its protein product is CASSPLIAGAAKNIQYF.